This is a list of T cell receptor beta chains from one sample in a study of lymphopenia after photon versus proton radiotherapy. Using immunoSEQ multiplex PCR, the repertoire was profiled, and TCRdb retains in-frame clones only, with some absent. The table has fewer than 15,000 clones, roughly 90% seen once. The specimen comprised peripheral blood, sampled from a patient treated with photon-based radiotherapy. The source is a man in his fifties or sixties with pancreatic cancer. CDR3s include the opening cysteine and the closing phenylalanine or tryptophan. D genes are given only for firm matches. Size is stated for part of the rows, as once, few or many counts, or as a class when the clone is expanded.

J gene | D gene | CDR3 length | clone size | V gene | CDR3 protein | CDR3 DNA
TRBJ1-1 | - | 14 | - | TRBV5-1 | CASKETPMNTEAFF | TGCGCCAGCAAGGAGACACCTATGAACACTGAAGCTTTCTTT
TRBJ2-2 | - | 16 | - | TRBV6-1 | CASSARAGLSTGELFF | TGTGCCAGCAGTGCCCGGGCAGGGTTGAGCACCGGGGAGCTGTTTTTT
TRBJ2-5 | - | 14 | - | TRBV30 | CAWGPGRQQETQYF | TGTGCCTGGGGCCCCGGCCGTCAACAAGAGACCCAGTACTTC
TRBJ2-5 | - | 13 | - | TRBV18 | CASSPRREETQYF | TGTGCCAGCTCACCCAGGAGAGAAGAGACCCAGTACTTC
TRBJ2-2 | - | 13 | - | TRBV7-2 | CASSSLERGELFF | TGTGCCAGCAGCTCACTCGAGCGAGGGGAGCTGTTTTTT
TRBJ1-2 | - | 15 | - | TRBV6-1 | CASSGRGVTDSGYTF | TGTGCCAGCAGTGGTCGAGGGGTGACAGATTCGGGCTACACCTTC
TRBJ1-1 | - | 15 | - | TRBV6-1 | CASSPGPRGNAEAFF | TGTGCCAGCAGCCCGGGGCCACGGGGAAACGCTGAAGCTTTCTTT
TRBJ2-5 | TRBD2 | 14 | - | TRBV7-8 | CASRVAGGLETQYF | TGTGCCAGCAGAGTAGCGGGGGGGTTGGAGACCCAGTACTTC
TRBJ1-5 | TRBD1 | 17 | - | TRBV5-5 | CASSPGTGGTWGEPQHF | TGTGCCAGCAGCCCCGGGACAGGGGGTACCTGGGGAGAGCCCCAGCATTTT
TRBJ2-1 | - | 14 | - | TRBV9 | CASSVQGNYNEQFF | TGTGCCAGCAGCGTGCAAGGGAACTACAATGAGCAGTTCTTC
TRBJ2-5 | - | 13 | once | TRBV6-6 | CASSYVQEETQYF | TGTGCCAGCAGTTACGTCCAGGAAGAGACCCAGTACTTC
TRBJ2-7 | TRBD1 | 17 | - | TRBV15 | CATSRGGSPGQGREQYF | TGTGCCACCAGCAGAGGAGGATCGCCGGGACAGGGGAGGGAGCAGTACTTC
TRBJ2-5 | - | 14 | - | TRBV5-1 | CASSWGAGQETQYF | TGCGCCAGCAGCTGGGGGGCGGGCCAAGAGACCCAGTACTTC
TRBJ1-5 | - | 13 | - | TRBV30 | CAWNPEGNQPQHF | TGTGCCTGGAACCCGGAAGGGAATCAGCCCCAGCATTTT
TRBJ2-3 | - | 14 | - | TRBV25-1 | CASSFSRATDTQYF | TGTGCCAGCAGTTTTTCTAGGGCCACAGATACGCAGTATTTT
TRBJ1-2 | - | 14 | - | TRBV19 | CASSYTGWDYGYTF | TGTGCCAGTAGTTATACAGGGTGGGACTATGGCTACACCTTC
TRBJ1-1 | - | 14 | - | TRBV6-6 | CASSYERENTEAFF | TGTGCCAGCAGTTACGAAAGGGAGAACACTGAAGCTTTCTTT
TRBJ1-2 | - | 19 | - | TRBV7-2 | CASSLAGGSLQGESGGYTF | TGTGCCAGCAGCTTAGCGGGGGGGAGTCTGCAGGGAGAATCGGGTGGCTACACCTTC
TRBJ1-1 | - | 14 | - | TRBV5-4 | CASSLVGTNTEAFF | TGTGCCAGCAGCTTGGTGGGAACGAACACTGAAGCTTTCTTT
TRBJ2-7 | - | 15 | - | TRBV5-6 | CASSLITDIKDEQYF | TGTGCCAGCAGCTTGATTACCGACATAAAGGACGAGCAGTACTTC
TRBJ2-5 | TRBD2 | 15 | - | TRBV19 | CASSIASGEGETQYF | TGTGCCAGTAGTATAGCGAGCGGGGAAGGAGAGACCCAGTACTTC
TRBJ1-2 | - | 12 | - | TRBV6-5 | CASSNVGFGYTF | TGTGCCAGCAGTAACGTGGGGTTTGGCTACACCTTC
TRBJ2-7 | TRBD1 | 15 | once | TRBV7-6 | CASSRDGTAFYEQYF | TGTGCCAGCAGCCGAGATGGGACAGCCTTCTACGAGCAGTACTTC
TRBJ2-3 | - | 14 | - | TRBV12-5 | CASGLVVRTDTQYF | TGTGCTAGTGGTTTGGTAGTCCGCACAGATACGCAGTATTTT
TRBJ1-1 | - | 15 | - | TRBV5-1 | CASSPQGRDGTEAFF | TGCGCCAGCAGCCCTCAGGGACGGGATGGGACTGAAGCTTTCTTT
TRBJ2-6 | - | 18 | - | TRBV29-1 | CSAVLGGTGFSGANVLTF | TGCAGCGCTGTTCTGGGGGGGACAGGTTTCTCTGGGGCCAACGTCCTGACTTTC
TRBJ2-7 | - | 14 | - | TRBV6-5 | CASSYSSGWGEQYF | TGTGCCAGCAGTTACTCGTCCGGATGGGGCGAGCAGTACTTC
TRBJ1-2 | - | 14 | few | TRBV30 | CAWRPVGGLYGYTF | TGTGCCTGGAGACCTGTGGGTGGTTTATATGGCTACACCTTC
TRBJ1-5 | TRBD1 | 15 | once | TRBV30 | CAWSVGGQGSQPQHF | TGTGCCTGGAGTGTAGGGGGACAGGGAAGTCAGCCCCAGCATTTT
TRBJ2-4 | - | 15 | - | TRBV10-3 | CAISTQGGSKNIQYF | TGTGCCATCAGTACTCAGGGGGGATCCAAAAACATTCAGTACTTC
TRBJ1-1 | - | 14 | - | TRBV27 | CASALSGGNTEAFF | TGTGCCAGCGCCCTATCCGGGGGGAACACTGAAGCTTTCTTT
TRBJ1-1 | - | 14 | once | TRBV5-1 | CASNYQGFNTEAFF | TGCGCCAGCAATTATCAGGGCTTTAACACTGAAGCTTTCTTT
TRBJ2-5 | - | 13 | few | TRBV10-3 | CATEEGGRETQYF | TGTGCCACCGAGGAGGGGGGGAGAGAGACCCAGTACTTC